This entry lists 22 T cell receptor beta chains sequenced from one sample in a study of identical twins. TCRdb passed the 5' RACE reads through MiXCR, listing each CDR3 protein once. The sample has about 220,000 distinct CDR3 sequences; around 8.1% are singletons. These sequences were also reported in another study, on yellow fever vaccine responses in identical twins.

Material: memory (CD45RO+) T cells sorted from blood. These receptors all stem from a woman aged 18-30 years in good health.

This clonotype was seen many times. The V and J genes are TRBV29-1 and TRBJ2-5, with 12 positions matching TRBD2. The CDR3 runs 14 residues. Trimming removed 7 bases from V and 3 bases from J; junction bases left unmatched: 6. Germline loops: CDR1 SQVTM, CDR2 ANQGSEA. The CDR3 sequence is CSANLAGGEETQYF. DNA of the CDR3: TGCAGCGCCAATCTAGCGGGGGGGGAAGAGACCCAGTACTTC.

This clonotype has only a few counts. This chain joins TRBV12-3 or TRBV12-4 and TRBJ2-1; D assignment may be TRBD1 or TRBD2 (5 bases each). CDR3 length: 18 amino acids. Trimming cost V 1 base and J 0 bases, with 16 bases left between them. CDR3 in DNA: TGTGCCAGCAGTTTAGAGAGGACTCGGGGCAGCTCCTACAATGAGCAGTTCTTC. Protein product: CASSLERTRGSSYNEQFF.

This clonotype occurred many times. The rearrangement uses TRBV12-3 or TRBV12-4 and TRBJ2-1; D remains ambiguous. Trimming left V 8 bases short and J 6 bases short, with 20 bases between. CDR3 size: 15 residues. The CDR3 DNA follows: TGTGCCAGCGGTGCCTCTGGGCCCGCCTTCAATGAGCAGTTCTTC. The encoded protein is CASGASGPAFNEQFF.

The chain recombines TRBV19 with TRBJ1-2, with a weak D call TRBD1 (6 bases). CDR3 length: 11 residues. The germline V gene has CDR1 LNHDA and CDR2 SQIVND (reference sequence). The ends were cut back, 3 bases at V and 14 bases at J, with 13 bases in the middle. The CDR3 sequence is CASSIRGGLTF. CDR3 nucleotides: TGTGCCAGTAGTATCCGCGGGGGCCTGACCTTC.

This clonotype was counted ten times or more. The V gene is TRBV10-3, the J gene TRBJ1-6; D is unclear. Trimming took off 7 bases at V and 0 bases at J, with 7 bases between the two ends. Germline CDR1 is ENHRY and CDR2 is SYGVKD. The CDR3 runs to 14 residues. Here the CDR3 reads CAIKEGSYNSPLHF. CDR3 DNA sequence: TGTGCCATCAAAGAGGGCTCCTATAATTCACCCCTCCACTTT.

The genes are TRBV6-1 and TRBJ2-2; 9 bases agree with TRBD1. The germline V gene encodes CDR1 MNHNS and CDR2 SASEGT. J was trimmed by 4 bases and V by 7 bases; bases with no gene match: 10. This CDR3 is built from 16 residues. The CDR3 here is CASTTGGALPTGELFF. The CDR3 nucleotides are TGTGCCAGCACAACAGGGGGCGCGTTACCCACCGGGGAGCTGTTTTTT.

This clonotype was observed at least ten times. This CDR3 reads CSVKLSSQETQYF. The CDR3 region has the DNA TGCAGCGTTAAATTGTCAAGTCAAGAGACCCAGTACTTC. The chain has TRBV29-1 and TRBJ2-5; D not certain. The V end was cut by 5 bases, the J end by 2 bases, with 12 bases between. Looked up from germline, CDR1 is SQVTM and CDR2 is ANQGSEA. This CDR3 is 13 amino acids long.

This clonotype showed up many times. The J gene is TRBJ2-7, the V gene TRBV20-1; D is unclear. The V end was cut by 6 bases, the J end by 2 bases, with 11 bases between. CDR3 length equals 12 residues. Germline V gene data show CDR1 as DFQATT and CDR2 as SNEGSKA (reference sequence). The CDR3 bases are TGCAGTGCCAGGATTGACGCCTACGAGCAGTACTTC. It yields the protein CSARIDAYEQYF.

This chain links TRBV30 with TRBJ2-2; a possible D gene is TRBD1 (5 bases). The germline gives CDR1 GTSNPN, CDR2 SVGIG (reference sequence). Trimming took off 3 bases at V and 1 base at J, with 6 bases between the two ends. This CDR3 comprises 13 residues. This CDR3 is CAWRTGNTGELFF. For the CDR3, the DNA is TGTGCCTGGAGAACAGGGAACACCGGGGAGCTGTTTTTT.

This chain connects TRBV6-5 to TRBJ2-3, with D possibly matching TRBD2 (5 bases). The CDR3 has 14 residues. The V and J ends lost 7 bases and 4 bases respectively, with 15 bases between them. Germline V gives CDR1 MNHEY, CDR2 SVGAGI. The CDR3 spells CASKFGEWADTQYF. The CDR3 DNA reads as TGTGCCAGCAAGTTCGGGGAGTGGGCAGATACGCAGTATTTT.

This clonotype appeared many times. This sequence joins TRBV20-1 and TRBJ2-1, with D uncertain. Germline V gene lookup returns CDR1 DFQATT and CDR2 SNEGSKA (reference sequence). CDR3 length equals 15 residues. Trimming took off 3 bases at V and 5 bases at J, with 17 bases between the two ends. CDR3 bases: TGCAGTGCTAGTGAAGAGGCTTCGGCGGACAATGAGCAGTTCTTC. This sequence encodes CSASEEASADNEQFF.

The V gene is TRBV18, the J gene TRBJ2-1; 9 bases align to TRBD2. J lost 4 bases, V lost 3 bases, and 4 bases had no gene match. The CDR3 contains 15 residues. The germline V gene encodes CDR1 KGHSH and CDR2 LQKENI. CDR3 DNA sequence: TGTGCCAGCTCACCGTGGACTAGCGAGTACAATGAGCAGTTCTTC. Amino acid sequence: CASSPWTSEYNEQFF.

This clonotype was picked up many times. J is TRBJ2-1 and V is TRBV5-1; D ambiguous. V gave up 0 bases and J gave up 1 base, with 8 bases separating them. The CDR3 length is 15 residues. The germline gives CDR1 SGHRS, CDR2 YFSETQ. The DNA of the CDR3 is TGCGCCAGCAGCTTGGACAGATCTTCCTACAATGAGCAGTTCTTC. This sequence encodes CASSLDRSSYNEQFF.

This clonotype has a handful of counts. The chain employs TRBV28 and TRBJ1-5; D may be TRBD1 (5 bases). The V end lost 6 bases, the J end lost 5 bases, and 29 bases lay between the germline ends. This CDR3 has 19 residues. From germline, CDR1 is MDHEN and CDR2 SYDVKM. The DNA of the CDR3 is TGTGCCAGCAGCCCCTTTTCGGTCCGGACACCGGAATGGGATCAGCCCCAGCATTTT. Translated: CASSPFSVRTPEWDQPQHF.

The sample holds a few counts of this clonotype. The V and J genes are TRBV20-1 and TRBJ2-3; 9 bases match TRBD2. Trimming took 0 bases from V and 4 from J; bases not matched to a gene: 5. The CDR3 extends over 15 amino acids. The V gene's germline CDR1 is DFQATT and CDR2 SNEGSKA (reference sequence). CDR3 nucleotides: TGCAGTGCTAGAGATTCGGCGGGGGGGCCAGATACGCAGTATTTT. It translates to CSARDSAGGPDTQYF.

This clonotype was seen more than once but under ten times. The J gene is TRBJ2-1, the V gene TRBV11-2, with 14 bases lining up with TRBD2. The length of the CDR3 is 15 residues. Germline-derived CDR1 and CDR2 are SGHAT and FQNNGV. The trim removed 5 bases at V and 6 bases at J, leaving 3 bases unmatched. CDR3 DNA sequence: TGTGCCAGCAGCCCGACTAGCGGGGGGGCCAATGAGCAGTTCTTC. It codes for CASSPTSGGANEQFF.

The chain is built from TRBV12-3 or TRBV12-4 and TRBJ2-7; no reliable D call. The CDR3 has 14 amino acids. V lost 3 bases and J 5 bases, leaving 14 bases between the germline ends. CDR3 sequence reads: CASSFKGGTDEQYF. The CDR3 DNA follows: TGTGCCAGCAGTTTTAAAGGCGGAACGGACGAGCAGTACTTC.

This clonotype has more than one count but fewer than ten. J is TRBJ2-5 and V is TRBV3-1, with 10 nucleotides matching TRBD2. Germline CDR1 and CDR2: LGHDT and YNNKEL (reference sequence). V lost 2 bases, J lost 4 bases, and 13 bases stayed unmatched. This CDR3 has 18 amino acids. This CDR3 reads CASSQMQRGGGGLETQYF. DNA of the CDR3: TGTGCCAGCAGCCAAATGCAGCGGGGGGGCGGTGGGTTAGAGACCCAGTACTTC.

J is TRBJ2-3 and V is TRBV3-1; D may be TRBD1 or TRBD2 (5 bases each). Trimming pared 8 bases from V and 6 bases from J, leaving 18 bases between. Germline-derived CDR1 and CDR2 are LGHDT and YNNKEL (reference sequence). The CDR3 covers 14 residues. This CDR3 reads CASQPRDGGDTQYF. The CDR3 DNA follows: TGTGCCAGCCAACCTCGGGACGGCGGGGATACGCAGTATTTT.

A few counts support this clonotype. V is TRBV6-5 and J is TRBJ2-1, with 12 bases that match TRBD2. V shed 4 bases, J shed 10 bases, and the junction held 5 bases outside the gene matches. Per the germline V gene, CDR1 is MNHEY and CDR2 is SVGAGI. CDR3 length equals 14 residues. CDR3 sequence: CASSSTSGSGEQFF. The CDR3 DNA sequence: TGTGCCAGCAGTTCGACTAGCGGGAGCGGAGAGCAGTTCTTC.

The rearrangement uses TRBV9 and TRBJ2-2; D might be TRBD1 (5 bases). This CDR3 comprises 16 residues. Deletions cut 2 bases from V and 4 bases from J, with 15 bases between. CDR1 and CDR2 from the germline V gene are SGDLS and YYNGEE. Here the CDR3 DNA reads TGTGCCAGCAGCGTGCAGGGAAAAGTTCTCACCGGGGAGCTGTTTTTT. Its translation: CASSVQGKVLTGELFF.

This chain's CDR3 is CASSLELTYNEQFF. The CDR3 DNA reads TGTGCCAGCAGCTTAGAATTAACCTACAATGAGCAGTTCTTC. This sequence joins TRBV7-2 and TRBJ2-1; the D is unclear. The CDR3 consists of 14 residues. V lost 1 base to trimming and J lost 2 bases, with 6 bases between them. Germline V gene data show CDR1 as SGHTA and CDR2 as FQGNSA.